This passage covers 28 T cell receptor beta chains from one sample sequenced in a study of T cells in Graves' hyperthyroidism and ophthalmopathy. Amplification yielded TCR beta CDR3 regions, with RNA transcripts as the source. TCR CDR3 underwent first-round RT-PCR with the HTBI primer set. TCRdb re-analysed the multiplex PCR reads in MiXCR, keeping a single row per CDR3 protein. The profile shows about 680,000 distinct CDR3 sequences, roughly 32% of them singletons. Sequenced input: blood. The receptors originated from a woman between 40 and 50 years old with Graves' hyperthyroidism.

The V and J genes are TRBV20-1 and TRBJ1-5, with D uncertain. The germline V gene encodes CDR1 DFQATT and CDR2 SNEGSKA (reference sequence). The CDR3 is 15 amino acids. Trimming cost V 5 bases and J 3 bases, with 17 bases left between them. The CDR3, as DNA: TGCAGTGCTCTAATCCTTGGACGGTACAATCAGCCCCAGCATTTT. Its protein product is CSALILGRYNQPQHF.

The chain recombines TRBV28 with TRBJ1-2, with TRBD1 as a possible D gene (5 bases). V dropped 8 bases and J dropped 5 bases, with 18 bases sitting between them. This CDR3 contains 14 residues. Germline-derived CDR1 and CDR2 are MDHEN and SYDVKM. The CDR3 DNA follows: TGTGCCAGCTATGCCGGGGGTCAGGATTATGGCTACACCTTC. It translates to CASYAGGQDYGYTF.

Only a few counts were recorded for this clonotype. This sequence joins TRBV10-3 and TRBJ1-2; no reliable D call. CDR3 size: 14 residues. The germline gives CDR1 ENHRY, CDR2 SYGVKD. The V and J ends lost 3 bases and 6 bases respectively, with 14 bases between them. The CDR3, as DNA: TGTGCCATCAGTGAACCTCTACGTTTCCATGGCTACACCTTC. This encodes CAISEPLRFHGYTF.

The chain is built from TRBV7-2 and TRBJ2-5; D unclear. This CDR3 is built from 15 residues. Germline V gene sequence: CDR1 SGHTA, CDR2 FQGNSA. Trimming cost V 4 bases and J 5 bases, with 17 bases left between them. CDR3 region: CASSSIRHKGETQYF. The CDR3 DNA follows: TGTGCCAGCAGCTCGATACGGCATAAAGGGGAGACCCAGTACTTC.

This chain uses TRBV6-1 with TRBJ2-3, with D possibly being TRBD2 (5 bases). CDR3 length: 12 residues. The V gene's germline CDR1 is MNHNS and CDR2 SASEGT. Deletions cut 11 bases from V and 0 bases from J, with 9 bases between. Here the CDR3 DNA reads TGTGCCTGCGGGTTAAGCACAGATACGCAGTATTTT. Translation: CACGLSTDTQYF.

A word on this clonotype: Its ends do not fully match the called genes, so a read error is possible. This chain uses TRBV5-5 with TRBJ1-4, with D unresolved. Germline loops: CDR1 SGHKS, CDR2 YYEKEE (reference sequence). The CDR3 runs 14 residues. The CDR3 bases are TGCGCCAGCAGCCCCACCACGGCTAATGAAAAACTGTTTTTT. This translates into CASSPTTANEKLFF.

Concerning this clonotype: A much larger clone is a single base away; this may be a read error. This rearrangement joins TRBV12-3 or TRBV12-4 to TRBJ1-4; perhaps TRBD1 as D (6 bases). V gave up 2 bases and J gave up 12 bases, with 16 bases separating them. CDR3 length: 14 amino acids. The CDR3 DNA is TGTGCCAGCAGTTTACGAGGGGGAGACGAAGAACTGTTTTTT. It codes for CASSLRGGDEELFF.

This clonotype was counted at least ten times. As DNA, the CDR3 is TGTGCCAGCAGCTCTGCCCTTTCGGCAGCACCCCTCCACTTT. Protein product: CASSSALSAAPLHF. The chain couples TRBV7-9 to TRBJ1-6; D gene unclear. V lost 4 bases, J lost 11 bases, and 15 bases lay in between. The germline gives CDR1 SEHNR, CDR2 FQNEAQ (reference sequence). There are 14 residues in the CDR3.

The table lists this clonotype with many counts. The chain links TRBV29-1 to TRBJ1-2; D gene ambiguous. There are 12 residues in the CDR3. Trimming took 3 bases from V and 4 from J, leaving 9 bases between them. Germline V gives CDR1 SQVTM, CDR2 ANQGSEA. DNA of the CDR3: TGCAGCGTTGACGAGAGACGCTATGGCTACACCTTC. Translation: CSVDERRYGYTF. The complete variable domain, with remaining parts taken from reference TRBV29-1 and TRBJ1-2, reads SAVISQKPSRDICQRGTSLTIQCQVDSQVTMMFWYRQQPGQSLTLIATANQGSEATYESGFVIDKFPISRPNLTFSTLTVSNMSPEDSSIYLCSVDERRYGYTFGSGTRLTVV.

The chain carries TRBV19 and TRBJ1-1; D might be TRBD1 (6 bases). Trimming left V 10 bases short and J 8 bases short, with 14 bases between. From germline, CDR1 is LNHDA and CDR2 SQIVND (reference sequence). The CDR3 sequence is 11 residues long. The CDR3 DNA sequence: TGTGCCACCCTAGTGGGGGCCGAAGCTTTCTTT. Amino acids: CATLVGAEAFF. The full variable domain, its missing parts supplied by reference TRBV19 and TRBJ1-1, is DGGITQSPKYLFRKEGQNVTLSCEQNLNHDAMYWYRQDPGQGLRLIYYSQIVNDFQKGDIAEGYSVSREKKESFPLTVTSAQKNPTAFYLCATLVGAEAFFGQGTRLTVV.

This clonotype came up a few times. J is TRBJ1-1 and V is TRBV7-9; D uncertain. Trimming took 3 bases from V and 0 from J, leaving 11 bases between them. The CDR3 covers 15 residues. Germline-derived CDR1 and CDR2 are SEHNR and FQNEAQ (reference sequence). The CDR3 here is CASSLARGMNTEAFF. The CDR3 DNA reads as TGTGCCAGCAGCTTGGCTCGGGGTATGAACACTGAAGCTTTCTTT.

This clonotype has only a few counts. The genes are TRBV19 and TRBJ2-3, with D hard to call. The CDR3 loop spans 12 amino acids. CDR1 is LNHDA and CDR2 is SQIVND in the germline V gene (reference sequence). V was shortened by 6 bases and J by 6 bases, with 10 bases between the two germline ends. The CDR3 region has the DNA TGTGCCAGTAGCCAAAACCGGGATACGCAGTATTTT. Translated, it gives CASSQNRDTQYF.

The V and J genes are TRBV4-1 and TRBJ1-2; unclear D gene. V lost 3 bases, J lost 3 bases, and 5 bases lay in between. The CDR3 loop spans 12 amino acids. Germline loops: CDR1 MGHRA, CDR2 YSYEKL. The DNA for the CDR3 is TGCGCCAGCAGCCACGGGCACTATGGCTACACCTTC. This gives the protein CASSHGHYGYTF.

This clonotype was picked up one time. This rearrangement joins TRBV19 to TRBJ2-7; TRBD1 aligns across 9 bases. Germline lookup yields CDR1 LNHDA and CDR2 SQIVND (reference sequence). V trimming: 7 bases; J trimming: 0 bases; junction bases outside the gene matches: 13. The CDR3 is 17 amino acids. The CDR3 reads CASTAGQGIGPSYEQYF. CDR3 bases: TGTGCCAGTACCGCCGGACAGGGGATCGGCCCCTCCTACGAGCAGTACTTC.

The gene calls are TRBV4-1 and TRBJ1-1; possibly TRBD1 for D (5 bases). The V end lost 0 bases, the J end lost 6 bases, and 17 bases lay between the germline ends. In germline, CDR1 is MGHRA, CDR2 YSYEKL. This CDR3 spans 16 amino acids. The CDR3 region is CASSQESPGNFAEAFF. The CDR3 nucleotides are TGCGCCAGCAGCCAAGAGTCCCCAGGGAATTTCGCTGAAGCTTTCTTT.

The gene calls are TRBV10-3 and TRBJ2-7; 8 bases are shared with TRBD1. CDR1 and CDR2 from the germline V gene are ENHRY and SYGVKD. V trimming: 10 bases; J trimming: 7 bases; junction bases outside the gene matches: 15. The CDR3 contains 14 residues. The CDR3, as DNA: TGTGCCAGCAGCGACGGGACAGGCTTCTGGGAGCAGTACTTC. It codes for CASSDGTGFWEQYF.

Ten or more counts support this clonotype. This chain links TRBV7-3 with TRBJ2-2; the D gene could be TRBD1 or TRBD2 (5 bases each). The germline CDR1 and CDR2 sequences are SGHTA and FQGTGA. The V gene lost 0 bases and the J gene lost 6 bases, with 8 bases spanning the gap. CDR3 size: 14 residues. The CDR3 sequence is CASSLTGVAGELFF. Here the CDR3 DNA reads TGTGCCAGCAGCTTAACGGGGGTTGCCGGGGAGCTGTTTTTT.

This clonotype was recorded at least ten times. The rearrangement links TRBV7-2 to TRBJ1-2, with no clear D. The germline V and J ends were trimmed by 5 bases and 4 bases, with 8 bases remaining between them. This CDR3 spans 12 amino acids. Germline V gene lookup returns CDR1 SGHTA and CDR2 FQGNSA. CDR3 amino acids: CASSQWIYGYTF. CDR3 nucleotides: TGTGCCAGCAGCCAGTGGATCTATGGCTACACCTTC.

The rearrangement joins TRBV20-1 to TRBJ2-7; D is possibly TRBD1 (6 bases). The germline V gene has CDR1 DFQATT and CDR2 SNEGSKA (reference sequence). The CDR3 is 16 residues long. V lost 5 bases, J lost 0 bases, and 20 bases lay in between. As DNA, the CDR3 is TGCAGTGCTCGAGCGGCGGACAGCGAAAACTCCTACGAGCAGTACTTC. Its translation: CSARAADSENSYEQYF.

This clonotype came up a few times. A much more abundant neighbour one base away suggests this may be a read error. V and J are TRBV6-6 and TRBJ1-5; D ambiguous. V lost 4 bases and J 1 base, leaving 5 bases between the germline ends. This CDR3 comprises 13 residues. In germline, CDR1 is MNHNY, CDR2 SVGAGI (reference sequence). In DNA form, the CDR3 reads TGTGCCAGCAGTTTTAAGAGCAATCAGCCCCAGCATTTT. As protein: CASSFKSNQPQHF.

This clonotype was seen more than once but under ten times. The chain recombines TRBV2 with TRBJ2-2; 8 bases are shared with TRBD1. Germline CDR1 is SNHLY and CDR2 is FYNNEI. The CDR3 contains 16 residues. Trimming at V came to 1 base and at J to 6 bases, leaving 7 bases not matched to a gene. The CDR3 sequence: CASSEGGRGLPGELFF. The CDR3 DNA is TGTGCCAGCAGTGAAGGGGGCAGGGGGCTCCCCGGGGAGCTGTTTTTT. The full variable domain, its missing parts supplied by reference TRBV2 and TRBJ2-2, is EPEVTQTPSHQVTQMGQEVILRCVPISNHLYFYWYRQILGQKVEFLVSFYNNEISEKSEIFDDQFSVERPDGSNFTLKIRSTKLEDSAMYFCASSEGGRGLPGELFFGEGSRLTVL.

The chain joins TRBV6-2 or TRBV6-3 to TRBJ2-7; D unclear. The ends were cut back, 4 bases at V and 0 bases at J, with 16 bases in the middle. Germline CDR1 reads MNHEY; CDR2 reads SVGEGT. The CDR3 extends over 16 amino acids. The CDR3 sequence is CASSFSPRSLSYEQYF. Written as DNA, the CDR3 is TGTGCCAGCAGTTTTAGCCCCCGCAGCCTCTCCTACGAGCAGTACTTC.

This clonotype was picked up a small number of times. The chain carries TRBV13 and TRBJ2-7; weak D call: TRBD1 (6 bases). V was pared by 0 bases and J by 2 bases, with 17 bases between. CDR3 length equals 17 residues. Germline CDR1 PRHDT, CDR2 FYEKMQ (reference sequence). The CDR3 region has the DNA TGTGCCAGCAGCTTAGGGATGCCGGGACATCGAGCCTACGAGCAGTACTTC. Translated: CASSLGMPGHRAYEQYF.

V usage is TRBV20-1 and J usage is TRBJ1-2; tentatively, D is TRBD1 (5 bases). The V end was cut by 8 bases, the J end by 5 bases, with 24 bases between. Per the germline V gene, CDR1 is DFQATT and CDR2 is SNEGSKA (reference sequence). The CDR3 has 15 residues. CDR3 protein: CSTENDDRTFYGYTF. The CDR3 nucleotides are TGCAGTACTGAAAATGACGACAGAACCTTTTATGGCTACACCTTC.

This chain uses TRBV6-5 with TRBJ1-4; 8 bases fit TRBD1. CDR1 and CDR2 (germline): MNHEY, SVGAGI. Trimming took 8 bases from V and 5 from J; bases not matched to a gene: 10. The CDR3 extends over 15 amino acids. In nucleotides, the CDR3 is TGTGCCAGCGGAAGGAGACAGGGGAGAAATGAAAAACTGTTTTTT. Protein product: CASGRRQGRNEKLFF.

In its sample, this clonotype was seen once. A much larger clone lies one base from this, so it may be a read error. The J gene is TRBJ1-3, the V gene TRBV20-1; D gene unclear. V was shortened by 1 base and J by 2 bases, with 18 bases between the two germline ends. Germline values: CDR1 DFQATT, CDR2 SNEGSKA (reference sequence). The CDR3 loop spans 17 amino acids. CDR3 loop: CSARGRVDRGTGNTIYF. In DNA form, the CDR3 reads TGCAGTGCTAGAGGGAGGGTTGATCGTGGTACTGGAAACACCATATATTTT.

About this clonotype: This may arise from a read error, as a much more abundant clone is one base away. The genes are TRBV7-2 and TRBJ1-2; 7 bases are shared with TRBD1. From germline, CDR1 is SGHTA and CDR2 FQGNSA. This CDR3 is 13 amino acids long. CDR3 DNA: TGCGCCAGCAGCCAAGAGGGGACAGCTGGCTACACCTTC. Protein product: CASSQEGTAGYTF.

This clonotype was seen more than once but under ten times. The chain uses TRBV7-9 and TRBJ1-5; 7 bases agree with TRBD1. Germline assignment: CDR1 SEHNR and CDR2 FQNEAQ (reference sequence). The J segment lost 5 bases and the V segment lost 3 bases, leaving 4 bases of the junction unmatched. This CDR3 region has 14 residues. CDR3 nucleotides: TGTGCCAGCAGCTTGTACAGGGGTGATCAGCCCCAGCATTTT. Encoded protein: CASSLYRGDQPQHF.